The source of this T cell receptor (beta chain) is a study of blood T cell repertoires in COVID-19. Study background: Spain, Italy and the United States supplied samples that represented acute and convalescent COVID-19. Sources were T cells, B-cell-depleted T cells, or PBMCs; the material itself was cDNA or gDNA.

Under the authors' procedure: Amplification from reference gene primers served as the basis for estimated nucleated cell counts. This table comes from immunoSEQ multiplex PCR, and its TCRdb copy is limited to in-frame clones, with some not included. The D gene and trimming were derived from the DNA, and the V and J assignments and clone size from that table. The sample comprises approximately 150,000 clones, around 82% of which are singletons, and approximately 19% rests with the top ten. Source material: peripheral blood. The receptor's source is a woman between 70 and 85 years old who had recovered from COVID-19.

Here the CDR3 reads CASSYQKDTQYF. In DNA, the CDR3 is TGTGCCAGCAGTTACCAGAAGGATACGCAGTATTTT. V gene TRBV6-2 or TRBV6-3 combines with J gene TRBJ2-3, with no clear D. Trimming removed 2 bases at V and 6 bases at J, with 6 bases between. The CDR3 sequence is 12 residues long. Germline V gives CDR1 MNHEY, CDR2 SVGEGT.